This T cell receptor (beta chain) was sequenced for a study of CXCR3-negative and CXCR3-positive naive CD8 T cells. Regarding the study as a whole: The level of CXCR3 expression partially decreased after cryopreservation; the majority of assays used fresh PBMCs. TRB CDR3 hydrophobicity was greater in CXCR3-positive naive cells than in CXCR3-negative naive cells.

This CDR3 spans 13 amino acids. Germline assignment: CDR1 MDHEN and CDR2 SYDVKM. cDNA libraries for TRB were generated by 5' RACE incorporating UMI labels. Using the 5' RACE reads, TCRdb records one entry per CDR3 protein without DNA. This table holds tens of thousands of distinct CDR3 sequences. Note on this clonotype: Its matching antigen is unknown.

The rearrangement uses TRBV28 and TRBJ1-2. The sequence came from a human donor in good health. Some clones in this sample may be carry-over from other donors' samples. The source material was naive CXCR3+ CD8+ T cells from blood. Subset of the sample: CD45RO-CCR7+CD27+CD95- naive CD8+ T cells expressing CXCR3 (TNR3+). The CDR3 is CASKIGRGEGYTF.